This entry lists 26 T cell receptor beta chains sequenced from one sample in a study of control samples from healthy donors and cancer patients (dated by TCRdb to about 2020). The library came from the immunoSEQ multiplex PCR assay. This is the immuneACCESS table as TCRdb keeps it, with only in-frame sequences that have V and J called. A part of the clones is gone; compared with another copy, unresolved V genes explain less than half, and the rest is unexplained. The sample table contains approximately 100,000 clones; only one count was recorded for over 85% of them. Under 4% of the sample lies in the top ten. Sequenced material: blood. These receptors came from a human donor in good health. The donor label of this sample is uncertain.

V usage is TRBV18 and J usage is TRBJ1-1; 10 nucleotides match TRBD1. The germline V gene encodes CDR1 KGHSH and CDR2 LQKENI. There are 14 residues in the CDR3. With V trimmed by 8 bases and J by 6 bases, 9 bases remained unmatched. CDR3 sequence: CASEETGGNPEAFF. In DNA form, the CDR3 reads TGTGCCAGCGAGGAGACAGGGGGCAACCCTGAAGCTTTCTTT. Complete variable domain (other parts from reference TRBV18 and TRBJ1-1): NAGVMQNPRHLVRRRGQEARLRCSPMKGHSHVYWYRQLPEEGLKFMVYLQKENIIDESGMPKERFSAEFPKEGPSILRIQQVVRGDSAAYFCASEETGGNPEAFFGQGTRLTVV.

In this sample, this clone turned up once. The J gene is TRBJ1-6, the V gene TRBV27; no clear D gene. Trimming cost V 2 bases and J 10 bases, with 6 bases left between them. This CDR3 is 12 amino acids long. Germline-derived CDR1 and CDR2 are MNHEY and SMNVEV (reference sequence). CDR3 nucleotides: TGTGCCAGCAGTTTACCCAGGTCACCCCTCCACTTT. It translates to CASSLPRSPLHF.

This chain connects TRBV1 to TRBJ2-7; the D call of TRBD2 is as the table states it, not checked on the DNA. TRBV1 is a known pseudogene. This CDR3 has 15 amino acids. The CDR3 loop is CTSSQGPGDIDEQYV. CDR3 DNA sequence: TGCACCAGCAGCCAAGGTCCGGGAGATATCGACGAGCAGTACGTC.

This chain joins TRBV7-9 and TRBJ1-2, with D hard to call. The CDR3 has 16 amino acids. Germline V gives CDR1 SEHNR, CDR2 FQNEAQ (reference sequence). Trimming took off 7 bases at V and 6 bases at J, with 24 bases between the two ends. CDR3 in amino acids: CASIADQPKDMNGYTF. DNA for the CDR3: TGTGCCAGCATCGCGGACCAGCCGAAAGATATGAATGGCTACACCTTC.

The chain has TRBV10-3 and TRBJ2-6; the D is unclear. Germline values: CDR1 ENHRY, CDR2 SYGVKD. The CDR3 totals 13 residues. The V end lost 4 bases, the J end lost 2 bases, and 3 bases lay between the germline ends. CDR3 nucleotide sequence: TGTGCCATCAGTGTAGCTGGGGCCAACGTCCTGACTTTC. Amino acid sequence: CAISVAGANVLTF.

The chain has TRBV5-1 and TRBJ1-1; 8 nucleotides align to TRBD1. The CDR3 spans 13 residues. V lost 8 bases and J lost 4; bases outside the gene matches: 7. Germline assignment: CDR1 SGHRS and CDR2 YFSETQ. The CDR3 sequence is CASQTGVATEAFF. The CDR3 DNA reads as TGCGCCAGTCAGACAGGGGTGGCCACTGAAGCTTTCTTT.

This chain connects TRBV6-5 to TRBJ1-5; D unresolved. Trimming cost V 8 bases and J 4 bases, with 12 bases left between them. The CDR3 has 13 residues. Germline loops: CDR1 MNHEY, CDR2 SVGAGI. CDR3: CASVDLSNQPQHF. The CDR3 DNA reads as TGTGCCAGCGTTGACCTTTCTAATCAGCCCCAGCATTTT.

The rearrangement links TRBV28 to TRBJ1-1; D possibly corresponds to TRBD1 (5 bases). The germline V gene has CDR1 MDHEN and CDR2 SYDVKM. V was trimmed by 6 bases and J by 5 bases, leaving 16 bases between them. The CDR3 totals 14 residues. CDR3 amino acids: CASREDRGGTEAFF. The CDR3 nucleotides are TGTGCCAGCAGGGAGGATCGGGGGGGGACTGAAGCTTTCTTT.

The rearrangement links TRBV18 to TRBJ2-2; D gene unclear. Germline CDR1 is KGHSH and CDR2 is LQKENI. This CDR3 has 16 amino acids. V lost 5 bases to trimming and J lost 1 base, with 14 bases between them. The CDR3 DNA follows: TGTGCCAGCTCAACTTCTCCAGTCGGGAACACCGGGGAGCTGTTTTTT. Amino acids: CASSTSPVGNTGELFF.

This clone came up once. The chain's CDR3 is CASSGTVLGRYNSPLHF. The CDR3 coding sequence is TGTGCCAGCAGTGGAACGGTTTTGGGACGTTATAATTCACCCCTCCACTTT. The chain carries TRBV2 and TRBJ1-6; D may be TRBD1 (5 bases). The CDR3 runs to 17 residues. CDR1 SNHLY and CDR2 FYNNEI come from the germline V gene. V lost 4 bases, J lost 4 bases, and 17 bases lay in between.

This clone was detected only once. The rearrangement joins TRBV9 to TRBJ2-3, with D uncertain. The length of the CDR3 is 15 residues. Germline lookup yields CDR1 SGDLS and CDR2 YYNGEE. V shed 0 bases and J shed 2 bases, with 10 bases lying between them. The chain's CDR3 is CASSVVDWPTDTQYF. The CDR3 DNA follows: TGTGCCAGCAGCGTAGTAGACTGGCCCACAGATACGCAGTATTTT.

V usage is TRBV7-9 and J usage is TRBJ1-6; 11 nucleotides agree with TRBD1. This CDR3 spans 16 amino acids. After removal of 3 bases from V and 8 bases from J, the junction contained 6 bases not matched to a gene. Germline V lookup: CDR1 SEHNR, CDR2 FQNEAQ (reference sequence). CDR3 protein: CASSFWTGGVYSPLHF. DNA of the CDR3: TGTGCCAGCAGCTTTTGGACAGGGGGCGTTTATTCACCCCTCCACTTT. Full variable domain (remainder filled in from reference TRBV7-9 and TRBJ1-6): DTGVSQNPRHKITKRGQNVTFRCDPISEHNRLYWYRQTLGQGPEFLTYFQNEAQLEKSRLLSDRFSAERPKGSFSTLEIQRTEQGDSAMYLCASSFWTGGVYSPLHFGNGTRLTVT.

The DNA of the CDR3 is TGCGCCAGCAGCCAAGCGGGCCCCCCATATAATTCACCCCTCCACTTT. Its translation is CASSQAGPPYNSPLHF. This chain links TRBV4-1 with TRBJ1-6; no clear D gene. This CDR3 has 16 amino acids. The V gene lost 1 base and the J gene lost 4 bases, with 11 bases spanning the gap. Germline V gene data show CDR1 as MGHRA and CDR2 as YSYEKL.

This clone has just a few counts. V gene TRBV28 combines with J gene TRBJ2-1; 11 positions agree with TRBD2. Germline V CDR1 and CDR2: MDHEN, SYDVKM. The junction had 8 bases not matched to a gene; V was cut back by 4 bases and J by 6 bases. CDR3 length equals 16 residues. As DNA, the CDR3 is TGTGCCAGCAGTTCACGTCTAGCGGGGGGCCGCAATGAGCAGTTCTTC. It translates to CASSSRLAGGRNEQFF. Complete variable domain (other parts from reference TRBV28 and TRBJ2-1): DVKVTQSSRYLVKRTGEKVFLECVQDMDHENMFWYRQDPGLGLRLIYFSYDVKMKEKGDIPEGYSVSREKKERFSLILESASTNQTSMYLCASSSRLAGGRNEQFFGPGTRLTVL.

The CDR3 protein is CSVALGQLSEAFF. CDR3 nucleotide sequence: TGCAGCGTAGCCCTAGGACAGCTTTCCGAAGCTTTCTTT. V usage is TRBV29-1 and J usage is TRBJ1-1; tentative D call: TRBD1 (6 bases). The V end was cut by 6 bases, the J end by 8 bases, with 19 bases between. Germline CDR1 SQVTM, CDR2 ANQGSEA. This CDR3 comprises 13 residues.

J is TRBJ1-5 and V is TRBV6-1, with a weak D call TRBD1 (5 bases). CDR1 MNHNS and CDR2 SASEGT come from the germline V gene. Trimming took 4 bases from V and 0 from J, leaving 16 bases between them. The CDR3 runs 17 residues. CDR3 region: CASSGPRATSSNQPQHF. CDR3 coding DNA: TGTGCCAGCAGTGGACCCAGGGCAACCTCTAGCAATCAGCCCCAGCATTTT.

This clone was detected once. The genes are TRBV18 and TRBJ2-1; TRBD1 matches at 7 bases. The CDR3 length is 16 residues. V lost 2 bases to trimming and J lost 0 bases; unmatched junction nucleotides: 4. Germline CDR1 KGHSH, CDR2 LQKENI. The CDR3 coding sequence is TGTGCCAGCTCACCAGACAGGGAAAGCTCCTACAATGAGCAGTTCTTC. This encodes CASSPDRESSYNEQFF.

The chain carries TRBV5-1 and TRBJ1-6, with D uncertain. Germline assignment: CDR1 SGHRS and CDR2 YFSETQ. Trimming removed 1 base from V and 1 base from J, with 9 bases in between. There are 16 residues in the CDR3. Written as DNA, the CDR3 is TGCGCCAGCAGCTTGAACGGTGGTTCCTATAATTCACCCCTCCACTTT. It specifies CASSLNGGSYNSPLHF. The full variable domain, rest sourced from reference TRBV5-1 and TRBJ1-6, is KAGVTQTPRYLIKTRGQQVTLSCSPISGHRSVSWYQQTPGQGLQFLFEYFSETQRNKGNFPGRFSGRQFSNSRSEMNVSTLELGDSALYLCASSLNGGSYNSPLHFGNGTRLTVT.

This rearrangement joins TRBV7-9 to TRBJ1-2; D gene uncertain. V shed 8 bases and J shed 7 bases, with 20 bases lying between them. Looked up from germline, CDR1 is SEHNR and CDR2 is FQNEAQ (reference sequence). The CDR3 runs 14 residues. The CDR3: CASSVQVPKSGYTF. The CDR3 coding sequence is TGTGCCAGCTCCGTGCAGGTCCCAAAGAGTGGCTACACCTTC.

J is TRBJ2-2 and V is TRBV7-6, with D possibly TRBD1 on 5 matching bases. This CDR3 spans 16 amino acids. V was pared by 1 base and J by 0 bases, with 9 bases between. The germline CDR1 and CDR2 sequences are SGHVS and FNYEAQ. CDR3 sequence (DNA): TGTGCCAGCAGCTTAGGGGGCGCCGCGAACACCGGGGAGCTGTTTTTT. Amino acids: CASSLGGAANTGELFF.

The gene calls are TRBV19 and TRBJ1-1; 8 positions agree with TRBD1. J lost 6 bases, V lost 6 bases, and 6 bases had no gene match. Germline CDR1 LNHDA, CDR2 SQIVND (reference sequence). This CDR3 comprises 13 residues. This CDR3 is CASRLTGVAEAFF. The CDR3 coding sequence is TGTGCCAGTAGGTTGACAGGGGTGGCTGAAGCTTTCTTT.

This chain joins TRBV7-2 and TRBJ2-5; 8 nucleotides agree with TRBD1. Looked up from germline, CDR1 is SGHTA and CDR2 is FQGNSA. The CDR3 has 15 residues. J gave up 0 bases and V 3 bases, and 3 bases lay outside the gene matches. For the CDR3, the DNA is TGTGCCAGCAGCTTCGACAGGGGTTACCAAGAGACCCAGTACTTC. This sequence encodes CASSFDRGYQETQYF.

This clone was seen a single time. The chain has TRBV5-8 and TRBJ1-5; the D is unclear. Per germline, CDR1 SGHTS and CDR2 YDEGEE. V was pared by 4 bases and J by 4 bases, with 12 bases between. CDR3 length: 14 residues. Here the CDR3 reads CASSEAGWNQPQHF. CDR3 nucleotides: TGTGCCAGCAGCGAGGCAGGTTGGAATCAGCCCCAGCATTTT.

The chain is built from TRBV11-3 and TRBJ2-3; maybe TRBD2 (6 bases). The CDR3 is made up of 16 amino acids. V lost 5 bases to trimming and J lost 5 bases, with 20 bases between them. Germline values: CDR1 SGHNT, CDR2 YENEEA. The CDR3 region has the DNA TGTGCCAGCAGCCCCGGGACTCGGGGCATTGGAGATACGCAGTATTTT. Translated, it gives CASSPGTRGIGDTQYF. Variable domain in full (rest from reference TRBV11-3 and TRBJ2-3): EAGVVQSPRYKIIEKKQPVAFWCNPISGHNTLYWYLQNLGQGPELLIRYENEEAVDDSQLPKDRFSAERLKGVDSTLKIQPAELGDSAVYLCASSPGTRGIGDTQYFGPGTRLTVL.

The genes are TRBV29-1 and TRBJ2-5; the D is unclear. The CDR3 length is 15 residues. V was pared by 4 bases and J by 4 bases, with 19 bases between. Germline values: CDR1 SQVTM, CDR2 ANQGSEA. In DNA, the CDR3 is TGCAGCGTTGCAATGACCCCAGGTTTCGGAGAGACCCAGTACTTC. Translation: CSVAMTPGFGETQYF. The full variable domain, with the rest looked up from reference TRBV29-1 and TRBJ2-5, is SAVISQKPSRDICQRGTSLTIQCQVDSQVTMMFWYRQQPGQSLTLIATANQGSEATYESGFVIDKFPISRPNLTFSTLTVSNMSPEDSSIYLCSVAMTPGFGETQYFGPGTRLLVL.

The rearrangement uses TRBV5-1 and TRBJ2-5, with D perhaps TRBD1 or TRBD2 (5 bases each). The CDR3 runs 16 residues. CDR1 and CDR2 (germline): SGHRS, YFSETQ. Trimming removed 2 bases from V and 0 bases from J, with 14 bases in between. This CDR3 is CASSFGKGLYQETQYF. The DNA for the CDR3 is TGCGCCAGCAGCTTCGGGAAGGGGCTGTACCAAGAGACCCAGTACTTC.